A single sample gave rise to the 30 T cell receptor beta chains below, sequenced in a study of OX40 agonist ivuxolimab in advanced cancers. Sequenced by immunoSEQ multiplex PCR; TCRdb stores in-frame clones only, minus some. The sample comprises approximately 17,000 clones, 65% to 85% of which are singletons, and roughly 44% rests with the top ten. Sequences were derived from CD4+ or CD8+ T cells sorted from blood, sampled in a trial of the OX40 agonist ivuxolimab. The receptors here all came from an adult with an advanced solid tumor such as melanoma, head and neck, liver or kidney cancer.

The chain carries TRBV6-1 and TRBJ2-7; 7 nucleotides match TRBD1. J lost 12 bases, V lost 4 bases, and 9 bases had no gene match. The germline V gene has CDR1 MNHNS and CDR2 SASEGT. This CDR3 comprises 12 residues. The CDR3 coding sequence is TGTGCCAGCAGTGGAGGGACAGCCCCCCGGTACTTC. As protein: CASSGGTAPRYF.

The J gene is TRBJ1-1, the V gene TRBV9; no firm D call. From germline, CDR1 is SGDLS and CDR2 YYNGEE. V was cut by 1 base and J by 5 bases, with 9 bases left in between. CDR3 length: 13 residues. The CDR3 here is CASSVMLGTEAFF. CDR3 sequence (DNA): TGTGCCAGCAGCGTAATGCTAGGGACTGAAGCTTTCTTT.

V gene TRBV28 combines with J gene TRBJ2-1, with 13 bases identical to TRBD2. V shed 6 bases and J 5 bases; nucleotides not matched to a gene: 4. Germline values: CDR1 MDHEN, CDR2 SYDVKM. This CDR3 contains 15 residues. This chain's CDR3 is CASRYGLAGDNEQFF. CDR3 coding DNA: TGTGCCAGCAGATACGGACTAGCGGGGGACAATGAGCAGTTCTTC.

The genes are TRBV10-1 and TRBJ1-5, with 8 bases that match TRBD1. Losses at the gene ends were 2 bases for V and 0 bases for J; bases not matched to a gene: 15. CDR1 is WNHNN and CDR2 is SYGVQD in the germline V gene (reference sequence). The CDR3 is 20 amino acids. CDR3 nucleotides: TGCGCCAGCAGTGAGCAATTCCGGGACAGGCCAATCGATAGCAATCAGCCCCAGCATTTT. This sequence encodes CASSEQFRDRPIDSNQPQHF.

This clone was counted between two and nine times. Other DNA sequences in the sample encode the same CDR3. V and J are TRBV27 and TRBJ2-2; 9 nucleotides match TRBD2. The germline CDR1 and CDR2 sequences are MNHEY and SMNVEV (reference sequence). V gave up 3 bases and J gave up 5 bases; unmatched junction bases: 10. This CDR3 is built from 17 residues. The CDR3 is CASSLGVGGGGTGELFF. CDR3 bases: TGTGCCAGCAGTTTGGGTGTCGGCGGGGGGGGAACCGGGGAGCTGTTTTTT.

The rearrangement uses TRBV7-9 and TRBJ2-7, with TRBD1 matching 9 bases. This CDR3 has 15 amino acids. V dropped 3 bases and J dropped 3; count of bases not matched to a gene: 6. Germline CDR1 and CDR2: SEHNR and FQNEAQ (reference sequence). The CDR3: CASSLAGTGLYEQYF. In nucleotides, the CDR3 is TGTGCCAGCAGCTTGGCCGGGACAGGGCTCTACGAGCAGTACTTC.

The chain employs TRBV5-6 and TRBJ2-1; 11 bases match TRBD1. In germline, CDR1 is SGHDT, CDR2 YYEEEE. CDR3 length equals 13 residues. The J segment lost 7 bases and the V segment lost 5 bases, leaving 2 bases of the junction unmatched. Here the CDR3 DNA reads TGTGCCAGCAGAGGGACAGGGGGGAATGAGCAGTTCTTC. Its protein is CASRGTGGNEQFF.

The chain carries TRBV6-1 and TRBJ2-2; no clear D gene. The CDR3 consists of 15 residues. The V and J ends lost 3 bases and 1 base respectively, with 9 bases between them. Germline V gene sequence: CDR1 MNHNS, CDR2 SASEGT. In DNA form, the CDR3 reads TGTGCCAGCAGTGATTGGGTGGGGAACACCGGGGAGCTGTTTTTT. This codes for CASSDWVGNTGELFF.

The CDR3 sequence: CASSRDRDGNTIYF. CDR3 DNA: TGTGCCAGCAGCCGTGACAGGGATGGAAACACCATATATTTT. V is TRBV11-2 and J is TRBJ1-3; TRBD1 matches 7 bases. The CDR3 runs to 14 residues. The V gene end was trimmed by 5 bases and the J gene end by 3 bases; junction bases not matched to a gene: 4. Germline CDR1 and CDR2: SGHAT and FQNNGV.

This chain uses TRBV11-3 with TRBJ2-1; possibly TRBD2 for D (6 bases). With 3 bases removed from V and 4 bases from J, the gap between germline ends came to 13 bases. The CDR3 is 15 residues long. Germline CDR1 is SGHNT and CDR2 is YENEEA. CDR3: CASSFRDSGYNEQFF. The CDR3 coding sequence is TGTGCCAGCAGCTTTCGGGATAGCGGATACAATGAGCAGTTCTTC.

This chain joins TRBV5-6 and TRBJ1-1, with D possibly being TRBD1 (5 bases). Germline lookup yields CDR1 SGHDT and CDR2 YYEEEE. V lost 1 base and J 7 bases, leaving 14 bases between the germline ends. This CDR3 spans 14 amino acids. The CDR3 bases are TGTGCCAGCAGCTTGCGGCAGGGTTGGATTGAAGCTTTCTTT. Amino acids: CASSLRQGWIEAFF.

The sample holds one count of this clone. The rearrangement joins TRBV9 to TRBJ1-1, with D possibly being TRBD1 (6 bases). V was pared by 3 bases and J by 3 bases, with 15 bases between. CDR1 and CDR2 (germline): SGDLS, YYNGEE. This CDR3 contains 15 residues. The CDR3 DNA reads TGTGCCAGCAGCGGTGACAGGCAACAGGACACTGAAGCTTTCTTT. Its protein product is CASSGDRQQDTEAFF.

This clone was counted once. The J gene is TRBJ2-7, the V gene TRBV6-1; 8 bases map to TRBD1. Trimming cost V 2 bases and J 4 bases; bases outside gene matches: 10. The germline CDR1 and CDR2 sequences are MNHNS and SASEGT. CDR3 length: 16 amino acids. The CDR3 here is CASSESGQAIWYEQYF. Here the CDR3 DNA reads TGTGCCAGCAGTGAATCGGGACAGGCTATCTGGTACGAGCAGTACTTC.

This clone was seen a single time. V usage is TRBV28 and J usage is TRBJ2-7, with TRBD1 matching 9 bases. The V gene end was trimmed by 6 bases and the J gene end by 3 bases; junction bases not matched to a gene: 0. Germline V gene sequence: CDR1 MDHEN, CDR2 SYDVKM. This CDR3 has 12 residues. CDR3 amino acids: CASRDRGYEQYF. Written as DNA, the CDR3 is TGTGCCAGCAGGGACAGGGGCTACGAGCAGTACTTC.

Worth noting for this clone: At one boundary the junction diverges from the germline segment, which might be a read error. V is TRBV11-3 and J is TRBJ2-7, with unresolved D. Germline loops: CDR1 SGHNT, CDR2 YENEEA. The CDR3 length is 13 residues. The CDR3 DNA reads as TGTGCCAGCAGCTTATACTACTCCGACGAGCAGTACTTC. It yields the protein CASSLYYSDEQYF.

Details on this clone: Germline and junction disagree at one end, which may indicate a read error. The chain uses TRBV4-1 and TRBJ2-3; 7 nucleotides agree with TRBD1. Germline V gene lookup returns CDR1 MGHRA and CDR2 YSYEKL. CDR3 length equals 15 residues. The CDR3 reads CVSKTRTGDTDTQYF. DNA of the CDR3: TGCGTCAGCAAAACTCGGACAGGCGACACAGATACGCAGTATTTT.

This chain links TRBV9 with TRBJ2-3, with 8 bases that match TRBD2. V lost 4 bases to trimming and J lost 8 bases; unmatched junction nucleotides: 9. Germline loops: CDR1 SGDLS, CDR2 YYNGEE. The CDR3 totals 14 residues. DNA for the CDR3: TGTGCCAGCAGCCCTCCAAGCGGGGGTACTACGCAGTATTTT. Translating gives CASSPPSGGTTQYF. The full variable domain, in which reference TRBV9 and TRBJ2-3 provide the parts outside the CDR3, is DSGVTQTPKHLITATGQRVTLRCSPRSGDLSVYWYQQSLDQGLQFLIQYYNGEERAKGNILERFSAQQFPDLHSELNLSSLELGDSALYFCASSPPSGGTTQYFGPGTRLTVL.

This chain uses TRBV7-6 with TRBJ2-5, with a possible D match to TRBD2 (5 bases). Germline V gene lookup returns CDR1 SGHVS and CDR2 FNYEAQ. CDR3 length: 12 residues. V was trimmed by 8 bases and J by 5 bases, leaving 12 bases between them. The chain's CDR3 is CASLSGSETQYF. CDR3 DNA: TGTGCCAGCCTCTCGGGGAGCGAGACCCAGTACTTC.

The chain carries TRBV9 and TRBJ2-7, with 9 bases aligning to TRBD1. The CDR3 is 14 residues long. The germline gives CDR1 SGDLS, CDR2 YYNGEE. J lost 4 bases, V lost 3 bases, and 5 bases had no gene match. DNA of the CDR3: TGTGCCAGCAGCGGAGGACAGGGGCAATACGAGCAGTACTTC. Protein: CASSGGQGQYEQYF.

This rearrangement joins TRBV19 to TRBJ2-7, with 8 bases matching TRBD2. Germline V lookup: CDR1 LNHDA, CDR2 SQIVND (reference sequence). V was clipped by 3 bases and J by 5 bases; unmatched bases: 3. The CDR3 sequence is 13 residues long. CDR3 DNA sequence: TGTGCCAGTAGTATTTGGCGGGGGGACGAGCAGTACTTC. As protein: CASSIWRGDEQYF. The variable domain in full, completed from reference TRBV19 and TRBJ2-7, reads DGGITQSPKYLFRKEGQNVTLSCEQNLNHDAMYWYRQDPGQGLRLIYYSQIVNDFQKGDIAEGYSVSREKKESFPLTVTSAQKNPTAFYLCASSIWRGDEQYFGPGTRLTVT.

This CDR3 is CASSEVLAGGNTGELFF. Written as DNA, the CDR3 is TGTGCCAGCAGTGAAGTACTAGCGGGGGGGAACACCGGGGAGCTGTTTTTT. The chain has TRBV6-1 and TRBJ2-2; 12 nucleotides agree with TRBD2. Looked up from germline, CDR1 is MNHNS and CDR2 is SASEGT. This CDR3 comprises 17 residues. The V gene end was trimmed by 1 base and the J gene end by 1 base; junction bases not matched to a gene: 1.

This clone has a handful of counts. V and J are TRBV5-6 and TRBJ1-1; D remains ambiguous. The V and J ends lost 6 bases and 7 bases respectively, with 16 bases between them. There are 13 residues in the CDR3. CDR1 is SGHDT, CDR2 YYEEEE, per germline. The CDR3 DNA is TGTGCCAGCATCGCCCCAGACGGCTTTGAAGCTTTCTTT. Encoded protein: CASIAPDGFEAFF. The full variable domain, its missing parts supplied by reference TRBV5-6 and TRBJ1-1, is DAGVTQSPTHLIKTRGQQVTLRCSPKSGHDTVSWYQQALGQGPQFIFQYYEEEERQRGNFPDRFSGHQFPNYSSELNVNALLLGDSALYLCASIAPDGFEAFFGQGTRLTVV.

This rearrangement joins TRBV4-1 to TRBJ1-1; D is unresolved. Germline CDR1 and CDR2: MGHRA and YSYEKL. The V gene lost 0 bases and the J gene lost 0 bases, with 5 bases spanning the gap. The CDR3 is made up of 14 amino acids. DNA of the CDR3: TGCGCCAGCAGCCAAGATGGGTTGAACACTGAAGCTTTCTTT. It is translated as CASSQDGLNTEAFF.

J is TRBJ1-4 and V is TRBV5-6; tentatively, D is TRBD1 (6 bases). Germline-derived CDR1 and CDR2 are SGHDT and YYEEEE. V gave up 4 bases and J gave up 4 bases, with 8 bases separating them. This CDR3 contains 13 residues. The CDR3 loop is CASSEDSNEKLFF. The CDR3 DNA is TGTGCCAGCAGCGAGGACAGTAATGAAAAACTGTTTTTT. The full variable domain, rest sourced from reference TRBV5-6 and TRBJ1-4, is DAGVTQSPTHLIKTRGQQVTLRCSPKSGHDTVSWYQQALGQGPQFIFQYYEEEERQRGNFPDRFSGHQFPNYSSELNVNALLLGDSALYLCASSEDSNEKLFFGSGTQLSVL.

The table lists this clone with a count of one. The rearrangement uses TRBV5-6 and TRBJ2-7, with D tentatively TRBD1 (5 bases). Germline loops: CDR1 SGHDT, CDR2 YYEEEE. The length of the CDR3 is 15 residues. Trimming pared 0 bases from V and 2 bases from J, leaving 12 bases between. CDR3 coding DNA: TGTGCCAGCAGCTTGGCGCAGGGAAGCGCCTACGAGCAGTACTTC. It specifies CASSLAQGSAYEQYF.

This clone showed up just a few times. The chain has TRBV28 and TRBJ1-4; tentative D call: TRBD1 (5 bases). The CDR3 loop spans 16 amino acids. Per the germline V gene, CDR1 is MDHEN and CDR2 is SYDVKM. V shed 5 bases and J shed 7 bases, with 20 bases lying between them. The DNA for the CDR3 is TGTGCCAGCAGTCCCTTGGGGCCTTCAATGGGTGAAAAACTGTTTTTT. It yields the protein CASSPLGPSMGEKLFF.

The table lists this clone with a few counts. This chain connects TRBV11-2 to TRBJ1-3; D is undetermined. V lost 2 bases to trimming and J lost 4 bases, with 12 bases between them. Germline CDR1 reads SGHAT; CDR2 reads FQNNGV. CDR3 length equals 15 residues. The CDR3 spells CASSLFRATGNTIYF. Written as DNA, the CDR3 is TGTGCCAGCAGCTTATTTCGGGCTACGGGAAACACCATATATTTT.

The chain couples TRBV6-5 to TRBJ1-2, with D maybe TRBD1 (5 bases). The CDR3 length is 13 residues. Per germline, CDR1 MNHEY and CDR2 SVGAGI. The V end was cut by 10 bases, the J end by 6 bases, with 18 bases between. The chain's CDR3 is CAMGTAGFDGYTF. The CDR3 DNA is TGTGCCATGGGAACCGCAGGGTTTGATGGCTACACCTTC.

The rearrangement uses TRBV21-1 and TRBJ1-2; the table's D gene call, TRBD1, was not cross checked with the DNA. TRBV21-1 is annotated as a pseudogene. This CDR3 is 18 amino acids long. CDR3 coding DNA: TGTGCCAGCAACCAGGCATCCAGGGGGCCTCGTCCTAACTATGGCTACACCTTC. Translation gives CASNQASRGPRPNYGYTF.

This clone was seen more than once but under ten times. V is TRBV6-1 and J is TRBJ2-7; no reliable D call. Trimming removed 3 bases at V and 1 base at J, with 7 bases between. This CDR3 comprises 13 residues. Germline values: CDR1 MNHNS, CDR2 SASEGT. CDR3 nucleotides: TGTGCCAGCAGTGAGGGCCCGTCCTACGAGCAGTACTTC. It specifies CASSEGPSYEQYF.